One and the same sample provided the 16 T cell receptor beta chains below, sequenced in a study of cytomegalovirus exposure and HLA in healthy donors. Measured with immunoSEQ multiplex PCR; TCRdb has only the in-frame clones, and not every one. The repertoire consists of just under 65,000 clones, with 95% occurring once and the leading ten covering 6.5% to 9%. The specimen was PBMCs. All receptors come from a woman aged 18 to 35 in good health and CMV-seropositive.

This chain links TRBV18 with TRBJ1-3; 9 bases match TRBD1. This CDR3 has 17 amino acids. Germline V CDR1 and CDR2: KGHSH, LQKENI. The junction had 15 bases not matched to a gene; V was cut back by 4 bases and J by 8 bases. The CDR3 loop reads CASSLNLLQGARDTIYF. CDR3 DNA sequence: TGTGCCAGCTCACTAAACTTACTACAGGGGGCACGGGACACCATATATTTT. The complete variable domain, with remaining parts taken from reference TRBV18 and TRBJ1-3, reads NAGVMQNPRHLVRRRGQEARLRCSPMKGHSHVYWYRQLPEEGLKFMVYLQKENIIDESGMPKERFSAEFPKEGPSILRIQQVVRGDSAAYFCASSLNLLQGARDTIYFGEGSWLTVV.

This rearrangement joins TRBV11-2 to TRBJ2-7; D is undetermined. Germline CDR1 is SGHAT and CDR2 is FQNNGV. The CDR3 consists of 12 residues. The V and J ends lost 5 bases and 3 bases respectively, with 8 bases between them. This CDR3 is CASSPVGYEQYF. CDR3 nucleotide sequence: TGTGCCAGCAGCCCCGTCGGCTACGAGCAGTACTTC.

The chain combines TRBV28 with TRBJ2-7; TRBD1 agrees at 7 bases. CDR3 length: 14 residues. Germline assignment: CDR1 MDHEN and CDR2 SYDVKM. Trimming took 7 bases from V and 2 from J; bases not matched to a gene: 8. The CDR3, as DNA: TGTGCCAGCACCTTCACAGGGGCGGCCTACGAGCAGTACTTC. Residues: CASTFTGAAYEQYF.

The V gene is TRBV27, the J gene TRBJ2-1, with D hard to call. CDR3 size: 14 residues. Germline V gene sequence: CDR1 MNHEY, CDR2 SMNVEV (reference sequence). V was clipped by 4 bases and J by 7 bases, with 14 bases between them. The CDR3: CASSSATPRNEQFF. The DNA for the CDR3 is TGTGCCAGCAGTTCCGCGACCCCGAGGAATGAGCAGTTCTTC.

V usage is TRBV6-6 and J usage is TRBJ1-2; weak D call: TRBD1 (6 bases). Germline V gene lookup returns CDR1 MNHNY and CDR2 SVGAGI (reference sequence). CDR3 length: 15 amino acids. Trimming took off 6 bases at V and 4 bases at J, with 18 bases between the two ends. This CDR3 reads CASRPQGQGLYGYTF. The DNA for the CDR3 is TGTGCCAGCAGACCTCAGGGGCAGGGGCTCTATGGCTACACCTTC.

The rearrangement links TRBV28 to TRBJ1-4; D might be TRBD1 (5 bases). The CDR3 runs to 17 residues. Germline loops: CDR1 MDHEN, CDR2 SYDVKM. Trimming pared 5 bases from V and 8 bases from J, leaving 24 bases between. CDR3 residues: CASSLSPLTRVREKLFF. In nucleotides, the CDR3 is TGTGCCAGCAGTCTGTCTCCCTTAACCAGGGTTCGGGAAAAACTGTTTTTT.

The chain has TRBV6-5 and TRBJ2-2; D is undetermined. Per the germline V gene, CDR1 is MNHEY and CDR2 is SVGAGI. The CDR3 is 15 amino acids. Trimming cost V 2 bases and J 1 base, with 8 bases left between them. As DNA, the CDR3 is TGTGCCAGCAGTTACATACAGTTGAACACCGGGGAGCTGTTTTTT. It encodes CASSYIQLNTGELFF.

The chain links TRBV6-1 to TRBJ1-5; possibly TRBD1 for D (5 bases). The CDR3 is made up of 15 amino acids. Trimming removed 7 bases from V and 4 bases from J, with 17 bases in between. Germline V gives CDR1 MNHNS, CDR2 SASEGT. The CDR3 loop reads CASTPPRGGNQPQHF. The CDR3 nucleotides are TGTGCCAGCACTCCCCCCCGGGGGGGTAATCAGCCCCAGCATTTT.

The chain joins TRBV29-1 to TRBJ2-7; 10 bases agree with TRBD2. This CDR3 is built from 14 residues. From germline, CDR1 is SQVTM and CDR2 ANQGSEA. Trimming took 4 bases from V and 1 from J; bases not matched to a gene: 4. The CDR3 DNA reads as TGCAGCGTTGGACTAGCGGGTTTTTCCTACGAGCAGTACTTC. Translation gives CSVGLAGFSYEQYF.

The chain couples TRBV6-5 to TRBJ2-7; no reliable D call. The CDR3 is made up of 12 amino acids. V was cut by 2 bases and J by 1 base, with 3 bases left in between. Germline values: CDR1 MNHEY, CDR2 SVGAGI. CDR3 residues: CASSYPSYEQYF. CDR3 nucleotides: TGTGCCAGCAGTTACCCATCCTACGAGCAGTACTTC.

V gene TRBV5-3 combines with J gene TRBJ1-2; weak D call: TRBD1 (6 bases). TRBV5-3 is classed as an ORF, of uncertain function. V was pared by 3 bases and J by 8 bases, with 17 bases between. This CDR3 has 14 residues. The CDR3 protein is CARSSQGQEWGYTF. CDR3 DNA: TGTGCCAGAAGCTCACAGGGCCAGGAGTGGGGCTACACCTTC.

The chain's CDR3 is CAIRPGQGYTGELFF. The DNA of the CDR3 is TGTGCCATCAGGCCGGGACAGGGGTACACCGGGGAGCTGTTTTTT. This chain joins TRBV10-3 and TRBJ2-2, with 10 bases lining up with TRBD1. Germline trimming cut 6 bases from V and 3 bases from J; bases unmatched to any gene: 4. CDR1 and CDR2 (germline): ENHRY, SYGVKD. The CDR3 is 15 residues long.

This chain connects TRBV2 to TRBJ2-5; maybe TRBD1 (5 bases). Trimming took off 1 base at V and 5 bases at J, with 14 bases between the two ends. The germline V gene has CDR1 SNHLY and CDR2 FYNNEI. The length of the CDR3 is 15 residues. CDR3: CASSEGPTAWETQYF. CDR3 bases: TGTGCCAGCAGTGAAGGGCCGACAGCGTGGGAGACCCAGTACTTC.

V gene TRBV2 combines with J gene TRBJ2-1; perhaps TRBD2 as D (5 bases). The ends were cut back, 3 bases at V and 4 bases at J, with 13 bases in the middle. The germline gives CDR1 SNHLY, CDR2 FYNNEI. This CDR3 contains 15 residues. DNA of the CDR3: TGTGCCAGCAGTGATTTGGGAGACGGTTACAATGAGCAGTTCTTC. Translated: CASSDLGDGYNEQFF.

The chain employs TRBV7-2 and TRBJ1-1; D unresolved. The germline V gene encodes CDR1 SGHTA and CDR2 FQGNSA. V lost 2 bases and J lost 4, with 11 bases in between. The CDR3 covers 14 residues. This CDR3 reads CASSLTLIGTEAFF. CDR3 in DNA: TGTGCCAGCAGCTTAACCCTTATCGGCACTGAAGCTTTCTTT.

The genes are TRBV6-5 and TRBJ1-2, with D hard to call. In germline, CDR1 is MNHEY, CDR2 SVGAGI. Trimming pared 2 bases from V and 7 bases from J, leaving 14 bases between. This CDR3 is 14 amino acids long. CDR3 nucleotides: TGTGCCAGCAGTTACACCGGGTTCTACGGTGGCTACACCTTC. Translated, it gives CASSYTGFYGGYTF.